Below, one T cell receptor (beta chain) is given with its context. Clinical histories supplied by participants themselves formed the basis of cohort assignment. As handled by the study authors: Amplified reference gene primers provided the basis for estimating nucleated cell counts. Sequenced by immunoSEQ multiplex PCR; TCRdb stores in-frame clones only, minus some. D and trimming come from the DNA, and the V and J calls and clone size come from that table. The sample lists around 480,000 clones, approximately 90% seen once, with about 0.75% in the top ten. These data come from a study of blood T cell repertoires in COVID-19. The wider study: Researchers got acute and convalescent COVID-19 samples from the United States, Italy and Spain.

The CDR3 runs 11 residues. Germline V lookup: CDR1 MNHEY, CDR2 SMNVEV (reference sequence). Trimming took off 8 bases at V and 4 bases at J, with 6 bases between the two ends. The sample was PBMCs or T cells enriched from blood (not recorded which). This chain links TRBV27 with TRBJ2-1; no clear D gene. The receptor was derived from a woman in her late teens or twenties who had recovered from COVID-19. The CDR3 DNA reads TGTGCCAGCGGAGAATACAATGAGCAGTTCTTC. Its protein is CASGEYNEQFF.